This T cell receptor beta chain appears in the sequencing data of a study of blood T cell repertoires in COVID-19. Background on the study: Samples of COVID-19 (acute and convalescent) were obtained from the United States, Italy and Spain.

This table comes from immunoSEQ multiplex PCR, and its TCRdb copy is limited to in-frame clones, with some not included. The sample lists about 480,000 clones; approximately 87% were seen once. The study recruited people aged 18 to 89 years across 24 US areas. Cohorts were based on clinical histories the participants reported. The V gene end was trimmed by 5 bases and the J gene end by 5 bases; junction bases not matched to a gene: 12. Germline CDR1 reads SGHRS; CDR2 reads YFSETQ. The CDR3 is 16 residues long. The clonotype comes from a middle-aged woman who had recovered from COVID-19. The sample comprised PBMCs or T cells enriched from blood (not recorded which). The chain employs TRBV5-1 and TRBJ2-1, with 8 positions matching TRBD2. The CDR3 here is CASRALREGLHNEQFF. The CDR3 nucleotides read TGCGCCAGCAGAGCATTACGGGAGGGCCTCCACAATGAGCAGTTCTTC. Variable domain in full (rest from reference TRBV5-1 and TRBJ2-1): KAGVTQTPRYLIKTRGQQVTLSCSPISGHRSVSWYQQTPGQGLQFLFEYFSETQRNKGNFPGRFSGRQFSNSRSEMNVSTLELGDSALYLCASRALREGLHNEQFFGPGTRLTVL.